This T cell receptor (beta chain) was sequenced for a study of CD4 T cells in relation to SARS-CoV-2 and coronaviruses. Overall study results and limits: This crossreactivity analysis covered spike protein alone, no other viral proteins. Roughly 69% of donors had memory CD4+ clonotypes crossrecognizing SARS-CoV-2 and common cold coronavirus spike.

V shed 3 bases and J 7 bases; nucleotides not matched to a gene: 9. The CDR3 spans 15 residues. Germline values: CDR1 LGHNA, CDR2 YNFKEQ. The unexposed donors gave CD4+ T cells in 2011-2018, prior to COVID-19. Naive and memory CD4+ T cells came from enriched cryopreserved PBMCs. Only in-frame clones appear in the TCRdb table, and some are missing; sequencing was by immunoSEQ multiplex PCR. This repertoire shows tens of thousands of clones, roughly 85% found once; its top ten account for around 1.5%. Remarks on this clone: The target antigen is unknown.

The chain combines TRBV4-2 with TRBJ2-1; 7 positions agree with TRBD2. The TCR sequence derives from a human donor in good health. Input material: memory CD4+ T cells from PBMCs. The CDR3 region is CASSHVGEGRNEQFF. The CDR3 DNA reads as TGTGCCAGCAGCCACGTCGGGGAGGGCCGGAATGAGCAGTTCTTC.